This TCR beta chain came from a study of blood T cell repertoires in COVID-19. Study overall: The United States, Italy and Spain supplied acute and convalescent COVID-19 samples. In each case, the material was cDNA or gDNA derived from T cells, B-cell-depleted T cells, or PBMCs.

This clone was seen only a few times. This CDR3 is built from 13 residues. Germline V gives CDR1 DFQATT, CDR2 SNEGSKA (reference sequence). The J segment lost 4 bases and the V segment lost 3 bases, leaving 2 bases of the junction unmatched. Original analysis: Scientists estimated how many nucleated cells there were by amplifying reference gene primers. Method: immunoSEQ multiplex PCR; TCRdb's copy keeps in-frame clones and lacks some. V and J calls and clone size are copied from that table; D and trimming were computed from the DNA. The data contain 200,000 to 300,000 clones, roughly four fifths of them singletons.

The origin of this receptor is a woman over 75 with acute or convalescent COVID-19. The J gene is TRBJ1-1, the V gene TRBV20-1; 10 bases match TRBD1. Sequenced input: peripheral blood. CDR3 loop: CSASRTGGTEAFF. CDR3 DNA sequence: TGCAGTGCTAGTCGGACAGGGGGCACTGAAGCTTTCTTT.